This TCR beta chain is drawn from a study of T cells in Graves' hyperthyroidism and ophthalmopathy. Findings and caveats of the study: Ophthalmopathy was separated from stable hyperthyroidism by a 13 V-J model.

V was trimmed by 2 bases and J by 2 bases, leaving 13 bases between them. Per germline, CDR1 SGHVS and CDR2 FQNEAQ. The CDR3 covers 15 residues. TCR beta CDR3 sequences were amplified from RNA transcripts. RT-PCR in the first round (using the HTBI primer set) targeted the TCR CDR3. TCRdb fed the multiplex PCR reads into MiXCR, producing one record per CDR3 protein. Of about 24,000 distinct CDR3 sequences in the sample, around 50% were seen once. This clonotype was recorded a few times. Its antigen is unknown. Among the patients, aged 18 to 65, hyperthyroidism was newly diagnosed and had lasted under 2 months. Sample collection date corresponds to first hyperthyroidism diagnosis, prior to any ophthalmopathy symptoms.

The TCR sequence derives from a woman aged 35 to 49 with Graves' hyperthyroidism that later progressed to Graves' ophthalmopathy. Sequencing input: blood. V is TRBV7-8 and J is TRBJ2-7, with no clear D. The CDR3 here is CASSLIARPAYEQYF. The CDR3 region has the DNA TGTGCCAGCAGCTTAATTGCCAGGCCGGCCTACGAGCAGTACTTC.